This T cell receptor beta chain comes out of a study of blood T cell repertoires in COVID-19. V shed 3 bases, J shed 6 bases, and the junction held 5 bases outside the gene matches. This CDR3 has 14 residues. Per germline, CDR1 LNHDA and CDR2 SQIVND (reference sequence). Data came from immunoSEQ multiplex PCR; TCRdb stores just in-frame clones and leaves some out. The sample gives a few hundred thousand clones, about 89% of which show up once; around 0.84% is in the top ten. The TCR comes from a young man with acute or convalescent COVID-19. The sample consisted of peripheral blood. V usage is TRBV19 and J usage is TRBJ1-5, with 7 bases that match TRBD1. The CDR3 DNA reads TGTGCCAGTAGTATTGGACAGGTTTTTCAGCCCCAGCATTTT. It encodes CASSIGQVFQPQHF. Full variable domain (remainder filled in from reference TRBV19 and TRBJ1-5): DGGITQSPKYLFRKEGQNVTLSCEQNLNHDAMYWYRQDPGQGLRLIYYSQIVNDFQKGDIAEGYSVSREKKESFPLTVTSAQKNPTAFYLCASSIGQVFQPQHFGDGTRLSIL.